The rows below give T cell receptor beta chains drawn from one sample of a study of CD8 T cells in Susac syndrome. TCRdb re-analysed the immunoSEQ multiplex PCR reads in MiXCR, keeping a single row per CDR3 protein. Here the sample spans approximately 94,000 distinct CDR3 sequences, 95% being singletons. The material sequenced was CD8+ T cells from PBMCs. These receptors were taken from a human donor with Susac syndrome. The CDR3 runs from the conserved cysteine through the conserved F or W. Fields, in order: clone size, J gene, D gene, V gene, CDR3 protein, CDR3 DNA. A D gene is named only where the DNA matches it firmly. Some rows have no size entry. The others give once, few or many, or a class for an expanded clone.

once | TRBJ1-1 | TRBD1 | TRBV7-8 | CASSLAITQGARSTEAFF | TGTGCCAGCAGCTTAGCGATTACGCAGGGGGCTCGCAGCACTGAAGCTTTCTTT
- | TRBJ2-5 | - | TRBV9 | CASSSSGTQETQYF | TGTGCCAGCAGCTCCTCCGGGACACAAGAGACCCAGTACTTC
- | TRBJ1-2 | - | TRBV18 | CASSQDNYGYTF | TGTGCCAGCTCACAGGACAACTATGGCTACACCTTC
- | TRBJ1-5 | - | TRBV28 | CASSFGLNQPQHF | TGTGCCAGCAGTTTCGGGCTCAATCAGCCCCAGCATTTT
- | TRBJ1-2 | - | TRBV28 | CASSVDSSNYGYTF | TGTGCCAGCAGTGTAGACAGCTCTAACTATGGCTACACCTTC
- | TRBJ2-7 | TRBD1 | TRBV10-3 | CAISEPGGYEQYF | TGTGCCATCAGTGAACCAGGGGGTTACGAGCAGTACTTC
- | TRBJ2-6 | - | TRBV3-1 | CASSPGRISGANVLTF | TGTGCCAGCAGCCCCGGACGGATCTCTGGGGCCAACGTCCTGACTTTC
once | TRBJ1-1 | - | TRBV11-2 | CASNHYSGYEAFF | TGTGCCAGCAACCACTATAGCGGCTATGAAGCTTTCTTT
once | TRBJ2-4 | - | TRBV3-1 | CASSRRNDIQYF | TGTGCCAGCAGCCGCCGAAATGACATTCAGTACTTC
- | TRBJ1-3 | - | TRBV27 | CASRQGQLGNTIYF | TGTGCCAGCAGACAAGGACAGTTGGGAAACACCATATATTTT
- | TRBJ2-1 | - | TRBV4-1 | CASSHPGKAKGGEQFF | TGCGCCAGCAGCCACCCGGGAAAAGCCAAGGGCGGGGAGCAGTTCTTC
- | TRBJ2-1 | TRBD2 | TRBV20-1 | CSAEREAINEQFF | TGCAGTGCTGAGCGGGAAGCCATTAATGAGCAGTTCTTC
- | TRBJ2-1 | - | TRBV24-1 | CATSDPPADEQFF | TGTGCCACCAGTGATCCCCCGGCGGATGAGCAGTTCTTC
- | TRBJ2-4 | TRBD2 | TRBV28 | CASSLLVGRDIQYF | TGTGCCAGCAGTTTGTTGGTAGGGAGGGACATTCAGTACTTC
- | TRBJ2-7 | - | TRBV4-1 | CASSQIPLMGQDEQYF | TGCGCCAGCAGCCAAATCCCCCTCATGGGCCAGGACGAGCAGTACTTC
- | TRBJ1-1 | - | TRBV29-1 | CSAYREINTEAFF | TGCAGCGCCTACAGGGAGATTAACACTGAAGCTTTCTTT